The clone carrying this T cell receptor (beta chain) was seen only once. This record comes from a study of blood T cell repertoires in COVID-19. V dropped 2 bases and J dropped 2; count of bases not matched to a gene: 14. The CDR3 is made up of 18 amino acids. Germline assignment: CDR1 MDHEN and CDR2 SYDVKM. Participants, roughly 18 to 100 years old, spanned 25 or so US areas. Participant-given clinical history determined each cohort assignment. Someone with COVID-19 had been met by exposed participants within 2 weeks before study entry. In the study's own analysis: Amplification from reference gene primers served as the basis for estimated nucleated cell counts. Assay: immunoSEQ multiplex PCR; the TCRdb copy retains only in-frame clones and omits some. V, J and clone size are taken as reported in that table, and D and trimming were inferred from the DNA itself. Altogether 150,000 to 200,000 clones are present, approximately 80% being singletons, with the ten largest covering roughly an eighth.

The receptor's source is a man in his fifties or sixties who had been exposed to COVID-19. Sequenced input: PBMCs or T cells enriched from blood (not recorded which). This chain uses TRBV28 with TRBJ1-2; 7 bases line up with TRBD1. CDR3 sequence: CASSLQSQGPPGNYGYTF. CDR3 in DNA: TGTGCCAGCAGTTTACAGTCACAGGGGCCTCCGGGAAACTATGGCTACACCTTC.